This TCR beta chain was recorded in a study of cytomegalovirus exposure and HLA in healthy donors. Study conclusions and caveats: The study had only CMV serostatus as immune exposure information. The authors listed 150 to 200 TCR beta chains as cytomegalovirus-associated.

This CDR3 contains 16 residues. The germline CDR1 and CDR2 sequences are SGHAT and FQNNGV. PCR employed 60 Vbeta and 13 Jbeta primers. The method was immunoSEQ multiplex PCR; TCRdb's version includes in-frame clones alone and lacks a portion of them. Counted here are around 190,000 clones, about 80% occurring once; the ten biggest clones make up about 1.1%. Notes on this clone: Antigen unknown.

The genes are TRBV11-2 and TRBJ2-5; 9 positions agree with TRBD1. The J call is in doubt because the DNA end fits TRBJ2-7 better. Sample: PBMCs. This clonotype was sampled from a woman in her thirties or forties in good health and CMV-seronegative. CDR3 amino acids: CASSPARDRATYEQYF. The CDR3 region has the DNA TGTGCCAGCAGCCCAGCCAGGGACAGGGCAACCTACGAGCAGTACTTC.